This T cell receptor beta chain was found in a study of tumor-infiltrating lymphocytes in primary liver carcinoma. As for the study in general: Men and women, 30 to 69 years of age, made up the patients. Each of the growths was stage T1-T3 N0M0, extending about 4.2 to 11 cm across. Study results and limitations: A fraction of only about 7-25% of top clones appeared in all five tumor regions.

Between about 20 and 30 mg of unsorted bulk tissue served as the source from which RNA and DNA were co-extracted. A note on this clonotype: Its specificity is not known. One junction end does not reproduce the germline sequence, and a read error may be involved.

The CDR3 loop spans 12 amino acids. The researchers produced TCR beta cDNA from approximately 460 ng total RNA with a constant-region primer. Construction of TCR beta libraries relied on three successive nested multiplex PCR rounds employing slightly modified ARM-PCR. The first two PCR rounds used TRBV1-TRBV30 forward primers with a C-beta reverse primer, roughly 10 cycles each. TCRdb re-called the multiplex PCR reads with MiXCR, one entry per CDR3 protein. The sample lists fewer than 75,000 distinct CDR3 sequences, less than 85% occurring once. The chain is built from TRBV12-3 or TRBV12-4 and TRBJ1-2; 10 bases line up with TRBD1. Sequences were obtained from liver tumor tissue from sampling region 2. The subset is: tumor region T2, inferior pole. The clonotype originates from a man aged 35-49 years with primary liver carcinoma and hepatitis B virus infection. In DNA form, the CDR3 reads TGTGCCATCGGACAGGGGGTCGATGGTTACATCTTC. It yields the protein CAIGQGVDGYIF.